This T cell receptor (beta chain) originates from a study of cytomegalovirus exposure and HLA in healthy donors. Study-wide points: The study carried out a later analysis of TCR beta sequences. It associated under 20,000 of them with specific HLA alleles at a false discovery rate of 0.05.

In the case of this clone: The antigen is unknown.

Germline loops: CDR1 LNHDA, CDR2 SQIVND (reference sequence). With 2 bases clipped from V and 7 bases from J, the junction kept 12 bases outside the gene matches. The CDR3 has 17 residues. Vbeta (60) and Jbeta (13) primers were used in the PCR. Clones were read by immunoSEQ multiplex PCR, and TCRdb kept only the in-frame ones, dropping some. The sample contains about 160,000 clones, 80% of which appear only once. The clonotype originates from a young man in good health and CMV-seronegative. V is TRBV19 and J is TRBJ2-7, with 12 nucleotides matching TRBD1. Material for sequencing was PBMCs. CDR3 coding DNA: TGTGCCAGTAGTATAACCCTCTACCGGGACAGGGGGCAAGAGCAGTACTTC. It yields the protein CASSITLYRDRGQEQYF.